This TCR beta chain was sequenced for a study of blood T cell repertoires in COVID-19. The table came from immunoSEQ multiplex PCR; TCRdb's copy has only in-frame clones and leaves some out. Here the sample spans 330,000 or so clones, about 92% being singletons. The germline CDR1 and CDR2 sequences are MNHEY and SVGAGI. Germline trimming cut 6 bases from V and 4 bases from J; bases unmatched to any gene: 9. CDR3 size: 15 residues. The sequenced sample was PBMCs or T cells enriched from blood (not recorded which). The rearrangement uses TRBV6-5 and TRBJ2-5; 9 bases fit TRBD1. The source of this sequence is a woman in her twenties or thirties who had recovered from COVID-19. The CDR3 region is CASRGAGTGSETQYF. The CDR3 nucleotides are TGTGCCAGCAGAGGAGCCGGGACAGGGTCAGAGACCCAGTACTTC.